This entry describes one T cell receptor beta chain. Its specificity is not known. This entry is derived from a study of CD8+ T cells in alopecia areata. Whole-study context: Treated patients took oral tofacitinib at 5 to 10 mg twice daily. General study results and limits: Tofacitinib yielded significantly lower scalp clonality and fewer expanded CD8+ clones among the top 100. During tofacitinib treatment, many expanded lesional clones remained in scalp and blood.

Germline V CDR1 and CDR2: ENHRY, SYGVKD. The CDR3 sequence is 13 residues long. With 0 bases removed from V and 2 bases from J, the gap between germline ends came to 2 bases. RNA was extracted and reverse transcribed into cDNA as the sequencing template. The method was immunoSEQ multiplex PCR; TCRdb's version includes in-frame clones alone and lacks a portion of them. The data show approximately 130,000 clones, 61% seen once. Documented treatment: oral pan-JAK inhibitor, 5-10 mg twice daily. It was from alopecia areata patients that lesional scalp punch biopsies and peripheral blood were collected. The input for sequencing was CD4+ T cells sorted from blood, taken at week 4, from a patient treated with tofacitinib. This sequence originates from a human donor with alopecia areata. The V gene is TRBV10-3, the J gene TRBJ2-1, with D hard to call. The CDR3 spells CAISESPYNEQFF. CDR3 coding DNA: TGTGCCATCAGTGAGTCCCCCTACAATGAGCAGTTCTTC.